The clone carrying this T cell receptor (beta chain) was observed once. Its target is unknown. The data were obtained in a study of cytomegalovirus exposure and HLA in healthy donors. Points from the study as a whole: Researchers counted some 150 TCR beta chains as cytomegalovirus-associated. Generally TCR sequences proved uncommon, though certain public TCRs appeared in numerous donors. It was reportedly the case that the classifier diagnosed cytomegalovirus status with high specificity and sensitivity.

Only in-frame clones appear in the TCRdb table, and some are missing; sequencing was by immunoSEQ multiplex PCR. The sample lists roughly 68,000 clones, 96% seen once, with around 2.4% in the top ten. The donors were part of the validation cohort of roughly 130 subjects. That cohort was separate from the first cohort, which comprised 666 subjects. Sequenced: PBMCs. This TCR was sampled from a young man in good health and CMV-seronegative.

The DNA of the CDR3 is TGTGCCAGCAGTTTAAGATCGGATAGGGGGAGCGATACGCAGTATTTT. This encodes CASSLRSDRGSDTQYF. J is TRBJ2-3 and V is TRBV28; tentative D call: TRBD1 (6 bases). This CDR3 has 16 residues. Germline values: CDR1 MDHEN, CDR2 SYDVKM. V lost 2 bases and J lost 6, with 18 bases in between. Combining the CDR3 with reference TRBV28 and TRBJ2-3 gives the whole variable domain DVKVTQSSRYLVKRTGEKVFLECVQDMDHENMFWYRQDPGLGLRLIYFSYDVKMKEKGDIPEGYSVSREKKERFSLILESASTNQTSMYLCASSLRSDRGSDTQYFGPGTRLTVL.